These T cell receptor beta chains were read from a single sample in a study of shared clonotypes between healthy human individuals. Clones were sequenced by immunoSEQ multiplex PCR, and TCRdb holds only the in-frame ones, with some missing. Of some 2.1 million clones detected, about 95% appear once; the ten largest clones hold roughly 0.13%. Sequenced input: naive CD4+ T cells sorted from blood. The receptor source for this set is a man between 18 and 35 years old in good health. Both conserved end residues are part of each CDR3. Size tells how often a clone was seen (once, few, many) or the class of an expanded clone, and some rows leave it out.

J gene	clone size	V gene	CDR3 protein
TRBJ1-1	-	TRBV30	CAWSGRLDTEAFF
TRBJ2-1	-	TRBV6-5	CASSQRTGTQFF
TRBJ1-2	-	TRBV5-1	CASSLVVGAYGYTF
TRBJ2-5	-	TRBV10-2	CASKPRGQVIQETQYF
TRBJ2-3	-	TRBV19	CASSQSGSSTDTQYF
TRBJ2-1	-	TRBV6-1	CASSESLTSGGSYYNEQFF
TRBJ1-5	-	TRBV6-5	CASSKQGSGQPQHF
TRBJ2-5	-	TRBV6-1	CASSDTDRVLETQYF
TRBJ2-7	-	TRBV7-9	CASSPDIAGVIRQYF
-	-	TRBV7-9	CASSLGDRRMKFYEQYF
TRBJ2-7	-	TRBV7-2	CASSHRDSYEQYF
TRBJ2-7	-	TRBV7-9	CASSSSGKPYEQYF
TRBJ1-1	-	TRBV7-2	CASSFGEGTLGAFF
TRBJ1-6	-	TRBV10-2	CASSEAGNNSPLHF
TRBJ1-2	-	TRBV18	CASSPAAANYGYTF
TRBJ2-7	-	TRBV15	CATSRDPAYEQYF
TRBJ2-3	-	TRBV7-6	CASSSQGALTDTQYF
TRBJ2-2	-	TRBV7-7	CASSRGQNTGELFF
TRBJ2-2	-	TRBV18	CASSPGDRATGELFF
TRBJ1-6	-	TRBV18	CASSPGLQESNSPLHF
TRBJ2-7	-	TRBV6-5	CASSYSRSGAYEQYF
TRBJ2-2	once	TRBV6-5	CASSYSKEVGELFF
TRBJ1-2	many	TRBV7-8	CASSLVSGVDYGYTF
TRBJ1-1	-	TRBV23-1	CASSPPAQMNTEAFF
TRBJ2-3	-	TRBV6-6	CASSSRRETDTQYF
TRBJ2-1	once	TRBV7-9	CASSETSGSNNEQFF
TRBJ2-5	-	TRBV28	CASSSGQIQETQYF
TRBJ2-7	-	TRBV19	CASSIEREQYF
TRBJ1-6	many	TRBV9	CASSPGTGDNSPLHF
TRBJ1-5	-	TRBV7-9	CASSSSDRPHQPQHF
TRBJ2-4	-	TRBV5-1	CASSPSFRGVHQYF
TRBJ1-1	-	TRBV2	CASRAEGWTEAFF